This T cell receptor beta chain was identified during a study of T cell changes during pregnancy in multiple sclerosis. V gave up 0 bases and J gave up 3 bases; unmatched junction bases: 4. The CDR3 runs 15 residues. Germline V CDR1 and CDR2: MDHEN, SYDVKM. Assay: immunoSEQ multiplex PCR; the TCRdb copy retains only in-frame clones and omits some. The repertoire holds fewer than 20,000 clones, with about 90% as singletons. The sample in question was CD8+ T cells from peripheral blood mononuclear cells, obtained in the third trimester of pregnancy. This clonotype was obtained from a female donor in good health, enrolled as a control in a pregnancy study. This chain links TRBV28 with TRBJ2-7; 8 bases line up with TRBD2. CDR3 region: CASSLWGLAGYEQYF. CDR3 DNA sequence: TGTGCCAGCAGTTTATGGGGGCTAGCGGGCTACGAGCAGTACTTC.